This passage covers 29 T cell receptor beta chains from one sample sequenced in a study of CD8 T cells in ankylosing spondylitis. MiXCR, applied by TCRdb to the 5' RACE reads, yields one record per CDR3 protein. This repertoire shows more than 150,000 distinct CDR3 sequences, approximately 12% found once; its top ten account for approximately 10%. Specimen: blood, either unsorted or a sorted T cell fraction (not recorded which). The receptors were sampled from a female donor with ankylosing spondylitis or in good health (not recorded which).

This clonotype was detected many times. This chain uses TRBV5-6 with TRBJ2-1, with 7 bases fitting TRBD2. J lost 6 bases, V lost 4 bases, and 7 bases had no gene match. The germline V gene encodes CDR1 SGHDT and CDR2 YYEEEE. The CDR3 spans 14 residues. The CDR3 DNA reads TGTGCCAGCAGCCGTCGGACTAGGGGCAATGAGCAGTTCTTC. Its protein is CASSRRTRGNEQFF.

This clonotype has ten or more counts. The CDR3 is CASSFSGPYEQYF. CDR3 nucleotide sequence: TGTGCCAGCAGCTTCAGCGGTCCGTACGAGCAGTACTTC. The V gene is TRBV7-2, the J gene TRBJ2-7, with D possibly TRBD2 on 5 matching bases. The ends were cut back, 3 bases at V and 4 bases at J, with 10 bases in the middle. Germline loops: CDR1 SGHTA, CDR2 FQGNSA. The CDR3 runs to 13 residues.

In this sample, this clonotype turned up many times. The chain couples TRBV4-2 to TRBJ1-2; maybe TRBD1 (6 bases). CDR3 length: 15 amino acids. V shed 0 bases and J shed 1 base, with 9 bases lying between them. Germline V lookup: CDR1 LGHNA, CDR2 YNFKEQ. The CDR3 nucleotides are TGTGCCAGCAGCCAAGAACAGGGAATTAACTATGGCTACACCTTC. This codes for CASSQEQGINYGYTF.

The chain joins TRBV7-8 to TRBJ2-4, with TRBD1 identical over 7 bases. The CDR3 has 15 amino acids. Trimming at V came to 0 bases and at J to 3 bases, leaving 2 bases not matched to a gene. Germline V CDR1 and CDR2: SGHVS, FQNEAQ. CDR3 bases: TGTGCCAGCAGCTTAGCGCGGACAGGCAAAAACATTCAGTACTTC. Encoded protein: CASSLARTGKNIQYF.

There are many counts of this clonotype. This rearrangement joins TRBV4-2 to TRBJ1-2; no reliable D call. Germline V gene data show CDR1 as LGHNA and CDR2 as YNFKEQ. CDR3 length: 16 residues. Trimming cost V 0 bases and J 2 bases, with 13 bases left between them. CDR3 residues: CASSQEGEIPNYGYTF. CDR3 DNA: TGTGCCAGCAGCCAAGAGGGTGAAATCCCAAACTATGGCTACACCTTC.

The V call is TRBV10-2, the J call TRBJ2-4, with D perhaps TRBD2 (6 bases). V gave up 6 bases and J gave up 5 bases, with 20 bases separating them. The germline gives CDR1 WSHSY, CDR2 SAAADI. The CDR3 is 16 residues long. The CDR3: CASRDWGDLFENIQYF. CDR3 coding DNA: TGCGCCAGCAGGGACTGGGGGGACCTGTTCGAAAACATTCAGTACTTC.

A word on this clonotype: A much bigger clone sits one base away, suggesting this may be a read error. This sequence joins TRBV6-5 and TRBJ1-5; possibly TRBD1 for D (6 bases). Germline CDR1 MNHEY, CDR2 SVGAGI. CDR3 length: 14 residues. CDR3 in amino acids: CTSSYVQGPQPQHF. CDR3 in DNA: TGTACCAGCAGTTACGTACAGGGCCCCCAGCCCCAGCATTTT.

This rearrangement joins TRBV12-3 or TRBV12-4 to TRBJ2-3; D not certain. V lost 6 bases to trimming and J lost 4 bases, with 2 bases between them. The CDR3 spans 10 residues. This CDR3 reads CASRPDTQYF. The CDR3 DNA sequence: TGTGCCAGCAGGCCAGATACGCAGTATTTT.

The CDR3 DNA is TGCAGTGCTGGCAGCGGGGTGTCCTACGAGCAGTACTTC. Translated: CSAGSGVSYEQYF. This rearrangement joins TRBV20-1 to TRBJ2-7; 7 bases are shared with TRBD2. The J segment lost 1 base and the V segment lost 5 bases, leaving 5 bases of the junction unmatched. Germline V gene sequence: CDR1 DFQATT, CDR2 SNEGSKA (reference sequence). This CDR3 contains 13 residues.

This clonotype was recorded a few times. The chain carries TRBV7-2 and TRBJ2-5; 8 bases line up with TRBD1. V was pared by 4 bases and J by 5 bases, with 12 bases of the junction left unmatched. CDR1 and CDR2 from the germline V gene are SGHTA and FQGNSA. There are 16 residues in the CDR3. CDR3 DNA: TGTGCCAGCAGCTCACTATACGGACAGGGTAGGGAGACCCAGTACTTC. It specifies CASSSLYGQGRETQYF.

This clonotype was recorded many times. This chain connects TRBV20-1 to TRBJ1-5, with D perhaps TRBD1 (6 bases). Germline V gene sequence: CDR1 DFQATT, CDR2 SNEGSKA (reference sequence). The CDR3 is 13 amino acids. Trimming shortened V by 5 bases and J by 5 bases, and 13 bases separated the two germline ends. In DNA, the CDR3 is TGCAGTGCTGGGACAACAAGTTATCAGCCCCAGCATTTT. Encoded protein: CSAGTTSYQPQHF.

This clonotype was seen a handful of times. The chain recombines TRBV5-1 with TRBJ2-6, with 8 bases aligning to TRBD1. The CDR3 length is 16 residues. V lost 4 bases, J lost 4 bases, and 7 bases stayed unmatched. CDR1 SGHRS and CDR2 YFSETQ come from the germline V gene. CDR3 protein: CASSGGQGKGANVLTF. DNA for the CDR3: TGCGCCAGCAGCGGCGGACAGGGCAAGGGGGCCAACGTCCTGACTTTC.

This clonotype has ten or more counts. This sequence joins TRBV24-1 and TRBJ2-3; no definite D call. The CDR3 totals 14 residues. V lost 0 bases to trimming and J lost 2 bases, with 5 bases between them. Germline V gene lookup returns CDR1 KGHDR and CDR2 SFDVKD. CDR3 DNA sequence: TGTGCCACCAGTGATTTGGTAGCCACAGATACGCAGTATTTT. Translated, it gives CATSDLVATDTQYF.

This clonotype appeared many times. The rearrangement joins TRBV7-9 to TRBJ2-7; D is possibly TRBD1 (6 bases). Germline loops: CDR1 SEHNR, CDR2 FQNEAQ (reference sequence). Deletions cut 1 base from V and 4 bases from J, with 14 bases between. The CDR3 is 15 residues long. The CDR3 sequence is CASSLGTGSIYEQYF. In DNA form, the CDR3 reads TGTGCCAGCAGCTTAGGTACAGGGTCGATTTACGAGCAGTACTTC.

At least ten counts were recorded for this clonotype. The V and J genes are TRBV20-1 and TRBJ2-2; no definite D call. Between the trimmed V and J ends, which lost 1 base and 1 base, there was a span of 4 bases. Germline V gives CDR1 DFQATT, CDR2 SNEGSKA (reference sequence). The CDR3 spans 13 residues. The CDR3, as DNA: TGCAGTGCTAGAGCTTGGAACACCGGGGAGCTGTTTTTT. Its translation: CSARAWNTGELFF.

In nucleotides, the CDR3 is TGTGCCAGCAGCCCCAGCGGGGGGTCAAACATTCAGTACTTC. Translation: CASSPSGGSNIQYF. The V call is TRBV7-9, the J call TRBJ2-4, with 9 bases matching TRBD2. The V and J ends lost 5 bases and 6 bases, in that order; junction bases with no gene match: 5. Germline V lookup: CDR1 SEHNR, CDR2 FQNEAQ (reference sequence). The CDR3 spans 14 residues.

The DNA for the CDR3 is TGCAGCGGACTTAATGAAAAACTGTTTTTT. Translated: CSGLNEKLFF. The chain recombines TRBV29-1 with TRBJ1-4; D gene uncertain. V was shortened by 7 bases and J by 4 bases, with 4 bases between the two germline ends. Germline V gene lookup returns CDR1 SQVTM and CDR2 ANQGSEA. This CDR3 is built from 10 residues.

This clonotype was counted many times. J is TRBJ1-5 and V is TRBV20-1; unclear D gene. This CDR3 has 14 residues. V was clipped by 4 bases and J by 1 base, with 11 bases between them. Germline loops: CDR1 DFQATT, CDR2 SNEGSKA (reference sequence). The DNA of the CDR3 is TGCAGTGCTACCGGGATTTTCAGCAATCAGCCCCAGCATTTT. It specifies CSATGIFSNQPQHF.

This clonotype was observed at least ten times. J is TRBJ2-1 and V is TRBV5-1; TRBD2 is a possible D gene (6 bases). The V and J ends lost 4 bases and 6 bases respectively, with 14 bases between them. Germline V gives CDR1 SGHRS, CDR2 YFSETQ. The CDR3 is 14 amino acids. CDR3 amino acids: CASSPGWGGNEQFF. CDR3 nucleotide sequence: TGCGCCAGCAGCCCCGGGTGGGGAGGCAATGAGCAGTTCTTC.

This clonotype was seen repeatedly, ten times or more. The rearrangement joins TRBV11-1 to TRBJ1-1, with D unresolved. Germline V gene data show CDR1 as SGHAT and CDR2 as FQDESV (reference sequence). The CDR3 covers 12 residues. V was trimmed by 5 bases and J by 0 bases, leaving 4 bases between them. The CDR3 DNA follows: TGTGCCAGCAGCCCACTGAACACTGAAGCTTTCTTT. Amino acids: CASSPLNTEAFF.

To note about this clonotype: One end of the junction fails to match germline, which may point to a read error. The chain joins TRBV3-1 to TRBJ2-1; the match to TRBD2 covers 14 bases. This CDR3 is built from 18 residues. Per the germline V gene, CDR1 is LGHDT and CDR2 is YNNKEL (reference sequence). CDR3 loop: CATSLTSGRARSYNEQFF. For the CDR3, the DNA is TGTGCCACCAGCCTGACTAGCGGGAGGGCGCGGTCCTACAATGAGCAGTTCTTC.

At least ten counts were recorded for this clonotype. V is TRBV19 and J is TRBJ1-3; D perhaps matches TRBD1 (6 bases). Per germline, CDR1 LNHDA and CDR2 SQIVND (reference sequence). V lost 4 bases and J 2 bases, leaving 9 bases between the germline ends. This CDR3 contains 14 residues. CDR3 amino acids: CASSSGQPGNTIYF. In nucleotides, the CDR3 is TGTGCCAGTAGTAGCGGACAGCCTGGAAACACCATATATTTT. Full variable domain (remainder filled in from reference TRBV19 and TRBJ1-3): DGGITQSPKYLFRKEGQNVTLSCEQNLNHDAMYWYRQDPGQGLRLIYYSQIVNDFQKGDIAEGYSVSREKKESFPLTVTSAQKNPTAFYLCASSSGQPGNTIYFGEGSWLTVV.

This clonotype was detected many times. This chain links TRBV3-1 with TRBJ1-2; no reliable D call. Germline V gives CDR1 LGHDT, CDR2 YNNKEL (reference sequence). V was pared by 2 bases and J by 6 bases, with 10 bases between. The CDR3 has 13 amino acids. The CDR3 protein is CASSQSLGHGYTF. The CDR3 DNA follows: TGTGCCAGCAGCCAATCACTGGGTCATGGCTACACCTTC.

This clonotype was detected only a few times. This chain links TRBV18 with TRBJ1-1; a possible D gene is TRBD1 (5 bases). V dropped 3 bases and J dropped 1 base, with 27 bases sitting between them. In germline, CDR1 is KGHSH, CDR2 LQKENI. The CDR3 is made up of 20 amino acids. This CDR3 is CASSPLGARVRTTGNTEAFF. In DNA form, the CDR3 reads TGTGCCAGCTCACCTCTTGGTGCAAGAGTCCGGACTACAGGGAACACTGAAGCTTTCTTT.

This clonotype has just one count. Germline and junction disagree at one end, which may indicate a read error. The J gene is TRBJ1-5, the V gene TRBV7-2; no clear D gene. The germline V gene has CDR1 SGHTA and CDR2 FQGNSA. This CDR3 is built from 14 residues. CDR3 coding DNA: TGTGCCAGCAGCTTAGGGGATAGCAATCAGCCCCACCATTTT. It encodes CASSLGDSNQPHHF.

This clonotype was counted a few times. The chain joins TRBV7-2 to TRBJ2-7; 9 nucleotides align to TRBD2. The J segment lost 0 bases and the V segment lost 5 bases, leaving 5 bases of the junction unmatched. Looked up from germline, CDR1 is SGHTA and CDR2 is FQGNSA. The CDR3 is 15 residues long. In nucleotides, the CDR3 is TGTGCCAGCAGCGAAGATAGCGGGAGCTCCTACGAGCAGTACTTC. Protein product: CASSEDSGSSYEQYF.

There are a few counts of this clonotype. The chain joins TRBV12-3 or TRBV12-4 to TRBJ2-1, with D perhaps TRBD1 (5 bases). V was pared by 5 bases and J by 6 bases, with 11 bases between. This CDR3 is 13 amino acids long. The CDR3 sequence is CASSPSDTNEQFF. The DNA for the CDR3 is TGTGCCAGCAGTCCGTCGGACACCAATGAGCAGTTCTTC.

The chain joins TRBV27 to TRBJ2-3, with 12 bases identical to TRBD2. J gave up 0 bases and V 5 bases, and 9 bases lay outside the gene matches. Germline V gene lookup returns CDR1 MNHEY and CDR2 SMNVEV (reference sequence). This CDR3 has 18 residues. Written as DNA, the CDR3 is TGTGCCAGCAGTGGGTTGCAGACTAGCGGGAGTAGCACAGATACGCAGTATTTT. This codes for CASSGLQTSGSSTDTQYF.

The chain employs TRBV7-2 and TRBJ1-2; D ambiguous. Germline lookup yields CDR1 SGHTA and CDR2 FQGNSA. V lost 1 base and J lost 9, with 9 bases in between. This CDR3 has 12 residues. CDR3 sequence: CASSLEGGSYTF. The DNA of the CDR3 is TGTGCCAGCAGCTTAGAGGGAGGTAGCTACACCTTC.